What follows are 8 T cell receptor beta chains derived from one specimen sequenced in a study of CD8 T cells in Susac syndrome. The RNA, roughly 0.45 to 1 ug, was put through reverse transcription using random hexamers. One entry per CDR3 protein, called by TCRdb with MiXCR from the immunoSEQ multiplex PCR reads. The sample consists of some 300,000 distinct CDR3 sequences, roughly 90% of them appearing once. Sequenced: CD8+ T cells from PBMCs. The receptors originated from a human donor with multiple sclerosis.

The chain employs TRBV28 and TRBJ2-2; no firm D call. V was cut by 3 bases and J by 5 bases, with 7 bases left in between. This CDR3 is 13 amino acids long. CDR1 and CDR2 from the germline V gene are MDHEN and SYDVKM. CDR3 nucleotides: TGTGCCAGCAGTTTTACAGTAACCGGGGAGCTGTTTTTT. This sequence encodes CASSFTVTGELFF.

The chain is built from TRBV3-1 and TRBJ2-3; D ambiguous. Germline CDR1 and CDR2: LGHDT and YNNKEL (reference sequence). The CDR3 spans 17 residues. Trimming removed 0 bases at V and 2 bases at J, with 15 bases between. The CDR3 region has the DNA TGTGCCAGCAGCCAAGATGTCGGGCGGAAGTTCACAGATACGCAGTATTTT. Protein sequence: CASSQDVGRKFTDTQYF.

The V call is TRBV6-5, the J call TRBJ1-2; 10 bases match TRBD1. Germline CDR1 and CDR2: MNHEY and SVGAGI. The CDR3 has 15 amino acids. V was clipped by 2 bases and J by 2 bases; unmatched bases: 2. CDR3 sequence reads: CASSYTGQGNYGYTF. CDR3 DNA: TGTGCCAGCAGTTACACGGGACAGGGGAACTATGGCTACACCTTC.

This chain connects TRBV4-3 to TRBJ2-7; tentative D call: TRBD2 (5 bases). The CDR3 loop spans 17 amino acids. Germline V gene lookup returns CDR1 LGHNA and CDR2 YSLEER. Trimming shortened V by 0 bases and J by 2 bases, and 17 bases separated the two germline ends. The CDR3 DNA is TGCGCCAGCAGCCAAGAATCGTCTGAGGGTATGGCCTACGAGCAGTACTTC. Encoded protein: CASSQESSEGMAYEQYF.

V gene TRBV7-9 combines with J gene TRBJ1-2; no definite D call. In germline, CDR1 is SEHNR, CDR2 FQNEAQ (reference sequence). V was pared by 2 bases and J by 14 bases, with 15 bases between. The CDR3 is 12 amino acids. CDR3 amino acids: CASSLFSPVDTF. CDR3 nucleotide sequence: TGTGCCAGCAGCTTATTTTCGCCCGTTGATACCTTC.

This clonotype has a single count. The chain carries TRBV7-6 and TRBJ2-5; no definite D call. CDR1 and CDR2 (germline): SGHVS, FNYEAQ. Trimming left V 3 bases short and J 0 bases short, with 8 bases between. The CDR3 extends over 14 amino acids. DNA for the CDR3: TGTGCCAGCAGCTTCCCGCAGTACCAAGAGACCCAGTACTTC. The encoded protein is CASSFPQYQETQYF.

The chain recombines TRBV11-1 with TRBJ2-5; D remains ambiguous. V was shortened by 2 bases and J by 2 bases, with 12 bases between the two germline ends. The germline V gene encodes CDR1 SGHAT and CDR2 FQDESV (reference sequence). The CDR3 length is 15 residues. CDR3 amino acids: CASSLTQTSQETQYF. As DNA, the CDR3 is TGTGCCAGCAGCTTAACGCAGACTTCACAAGAGACCCAGTACTTC.

The CDR3 nucleotides are TGTGCCACCTCCCCCGGGGTCACTGAGCAGTTCTTC. This codes for CATSPGVTEQFF. The rearrangement uses TRBV19 and TRBJ2-1; maybe TRBD2 (5 bases). V shed 10 bases and J shed 9 bases, with 16 bases lying between them. CDR3 length: 12 amino acids. Germline-derived CDR1 and CDR2 are LNHDA and SQIVND (reference sequence).